This T cell receptor beta chain was observed in a study of post-analysis software for immune sequencing data (dated by TCRdb to the mid-2010s). Regarding the research as a whole: Disease courses on record covered relapsing-remitting, secondary progressive and progressive-relapsing multiple sclerosis, though some patients had no subtype annotation. The patient repertoires were set against eleven to twelve previously published healthy control repertoires from donors whose ages ranged from 6 to 25 years. A subset of samples was prepared in parallel using single-end sample barcoding, then pooled and co-amplified after Illumina adapter ligation. The full study reports these points: The multiple sclerosis patient group was slightly younger than the control group. Normalized Chao1 diversity was significantly lower in multiple sclerosis patients than controls, suggesting substantial peripheral T-cell clonal expansion. Significantly higher frequencies in patients than in controls were found for a few TRBV segments, including TRBV5-6, TRBV5-1 and TRBV20-1. When samples were clustered directly using the F measure, samples prepared in the same batch co-clustered strongly, which prompted a batch-effect correction.

To demonstrate the VDJtools post-analysis software, the study profiled TCR beta repertoires from the peripheral blood of about 13 young patients with multiple sclerosis. The multiple sclerosis patients were children and adolescents ranging in age from 6 to 15 years. Based on the germline V gene, the CDR1 and CDR2 sequences are SGHVT and SQSDAQ. The cysteine opens and the phenylalanine closes a CDR3 of 15 amino acids. The DNA shown is the 45-base CDR3, in frame from base 1. Remarks on this clonotype: Its specific antigen is unknown. At one boundary the junction diverges from the germline segment, which might be a read error.

The library was made by PCR. Instrument used: Illumina HiSeq 2500. To reduce PCR and sequencing biases, unique molecular identifiers were incorporated into the TCR beta cDNA libraries. Every 1 to 10 million input T cells yielded roughly 500,000 cDNA molecules, meaning each molecule approximated one T cell. The patient libraries were prepared and sequenced using the same protocol as the earlier healthy control dataset. Within a given batch, samples were prepared together, multiplexed and sequenced on the same HiSeq lane. In the paper's pipeline: MIGEC was used to process the raw barcoded reads, and molecular identifier groups with only a single read were discarded before consensus assembly and CDR3 extraction. Clonotype tables were post-analysed with VDJtools, normalizing diversity by down-sampling all datasets to the smallest sample size. In repertoire overlap clustering, CDR3 amino acid sequences, but not nucleotide sequences, were matched to correct batch-related cross-sample contamination. TCRdb reprocessed the public reads (quality trimming at Q25 with fastp, clone calling with MiXCR) and kept in-frame beta chains. One record per CDR3 amino acid sequence lists the most common genes and DNA. The V and J calls and clone size come from TCRdb's table, not from the authors' own analysis. In this sample the table shows under 900,000 distinct CDR3 sequences, roughly 58% of which occur a single time. The ten largest make up approximately 4.2% of the sample.

This receptor was identified in a girl aged 10 to 17 with multiple sclerosis. The specimen sequenced was blood. This chain is built from TRBV7-4 and TRBJ2-3; too little of a D gene remains to name it. The CDR3 reads CSSSLARMGTDTQYF. The DNA sequence follows: TGTTCCAGCAGCTTAGCCCGGATGGGCACAGATACGCAGTATTTT.